What follows is one T cell receptor beta chain and its context. Antigen unknown. This specimen belongs to a study of graft-versus-host responses after intestinal transplantation. Germline V gene lookup returns CDR1 ENHRY and CDR2 SYGVKD. This CDR3 has 14 residues. V lost 0 bases and J 7 bases, leaving 12 bases between the germline ends. Using immunoSEQ multiplex PCR, the repertoire was profiled, and TCRdb retains in-frame clones only, with some absent. This sample yields 80,000 to 85,000 clones, of which 91% are seen a single time; approximately 0.096% belongs to the top ten. Study findings and constraints: Some GvH clones were seen earlier in gut or blood, suggesting intestinal origin.

This clonotype was sampled from a human donor who received an intestinal transplant. The chain is built from TRBV10-3 and TRBJ2-5; D may be TRBD1 (6 bases). Material: unstimulated CD4+ T cells sorted from spleen or lymph node cells, obtained before intestinal transplant. CDR3 sequence reads: CAISESTGRGTQYF. The CDR3 DNA sequence: TGTGCCATCAGTGAGTCAACAGGGCGTGGGACCCAGTACTTC.